In this sample, the clone carrying this T cell receptor beta chain turned up a few times. Looked up from germline, CDR1 is SGHTA and CDR2 is FQGTGA. V gave up 7 bases and J gave up 6 bases, with 7 bases separating them. The CDR3 runs to 11 residues. This sample stems from a study of blood T cells in healthy people across ages. Sample-barcoded 5' priming and a J-beta primer mix drove a second PCR of 7 to 11 cycles. TCRdb re-called the 5' RACE reads with MiXCR, one entry per CDR3 protein. The sample records 1.5 million to 2 million distinct CDR3 sequences, more than 35% being singletons. The sequencing input was blood. The rearrangement uses TRBV7-3 and TRBJ2-4, with D uncertain. This clonotype originated in a human donor in good health. This CDR3 reads CASTSGNIQYF. CDR3 nucleotides: TGTGCCAGCACCTCTGGAAACATTCAGTACTTC.